One T cell receptor (beta chain) is described in this entry. Sequencing used immunoSEQ multiplex PCR; TCRdb keeps in-frame clones, though not all of them. The table records roughly 120,000 clones, less than 95% of them present only once. The V gene's germline CDR1 is SGHRS and CDR2 YFSETQ. This CDR3 contains 15 residues. V shed 4 bases, J shed 7 bases, and the junction held 3 bases outside the gene matches. The source of the sample is a study of T cell responses to AZD1222 COVID-19 vaccine. Study as a whole: Second-dose timings of about 4 or about 12 weeks were pooled.

This TCR was recovered from an adult in good health. J is TRBJ2-1 and V is TRBV5-1; TRBD2 matches at 15 bases. The input for sequencing was peripheral blood, taken on day 0 of AZD1222 vaccination. The CDR3 is CASSPGTSGGNEQFF. DNA of the CDR3: TGCGCCAGCAGCCCCGGGACTAGCGGGGGGAATGAGCAGTTCTTC.